What follows are 19 T cell receptor beta chains derived from one specimen sequenced in a study of glioma-infiltrating T cells after dendritic cell vaccination. Here immunoSEQ multiplex PCR was the method, and the copy in TCRdb shows in-frame clones only, minus some. The table lists about 67,000 clones, around 86% of them singletons. The sequencing used blood, collected before dendritic cell vaccination. All receptors derive from a human donor with glioblastoma.

This clone was seen a few times. The chain links TRBV5-6 to TRBJ2-3; perhaps TRBD2 as D (5 bases). Germline loops: CDR1 SGHDT, CDR2 YYEEEE. The CDR3 is 13 residues long. Trimming removed 4 bases from V and 0 bases from J, with 6 bases in between. The CDR3 sequence is CASSLASTDTQYF. The CDR3 DNA follows: TGTGCCAGCAGCCTAGCTAGCACAGATACGCAGTATTTT.

The V and J genes are TRBV9 and TRBJ1-6; D may be TRBD1 (6 bases). Trimming stripped 8 bases from V and 2 bases from J, with 14 bases between. The CDR3 is 15 amino acids. CDR1 is SGDLS and CDR2 is YYNGEE in the germline V gene. The CDR3 DNA reads as TGTGCCAGTGGGGGGGCAGGGGCCTATAATTCACCCCTCCACTTT. This codes for CASGGAGAYNSPLHF.

The CDR3 loop is CASVASGGALEQFF. The CDR3 bases are TGTGCCAGCGTGGCTAGCGGGGGGGCATTGGAGCAGTTCTTC. The chain recombines TRBV2 with TRBJ2-1, with TRBD2 matching 12 bases. J lost 10 bases, V lost 8 bases, and 9 bases had no gene match. This CDR3 is 14 amino acids long. Germline-derived CDR1 and CDR2 are SNHLY and FYNNEI.

The rearrangement joins TRBV27 to TRBJ1-6; D possibly corresponds to TRBD1 (5 bases). The CDR3 length is 18 residues. V lost 4 bases and J 0 bases, leaving 16 bases between the germline ends. Per the germline V gene, CDR1 is MNHEY and CDR2 is SMNVEV (reference sequence). The CDR3: CASSSRQNPSSYNSPLHF. In DNA, the CDR3 is TGTGCCAGCAGTTCGAGACAGAACCCAAGCTCCTATAATTCACCCCTCCACTTT.

This clone has only a few counts. The CDR3 is CASSPNDGTGGSGYTF. The CDR3 DNA reads TGTGCCAGCAGCCCCAACGACGGGACAGGGGGATCTGGCTACACCTTC. The rearrangement uses TRBV5-6 and TRBJ1-2; 11 bases match TRBD1. This CDR3 region has 16 residues. The junction had 12 bases not matched to a gene; V was cut back by 4 bases and J by 7 bases. The germline gives CDR1 SGHDT, CDR2 YYEEEE.

CDR3 nucleotide sequence: TGTGCCAGCAGCTTAGTCGGGAAGTACAATGAGCAGTTCTTC. It is translated as CASSLVGKYNEQFF. The chain couples TRBV7-8 to TRBJ2-1; tentative D call: TRBD2 (5 bases). The V end was cut by 1 base, the J end by 4 bases, with 8 bases between. Germline V gene lookup returns CDR1 SGHVS and CDR2 FQNEAQ. The CDR3 loop spans 14 amino acids.

The table lists this clone with a count of one. The chain recombines TRBV5-1 with TRBJ2-5, with TRBD1 identical over 7 bases. The length of the CDR3 is 13 residues. Germline CDR1 is SGHRS and CDR2 is YFSETQ. With V trimmed by 2 bases and J by 8 bases, 6 bases remained unmatched. The CDR3 nucleotides are TGCGCCAGCAGCTTCTTTGACAGGGAAACCCAGTACTTC. It translates to CASSFFDRETQYF.

V and J are TRBV11-2 and TRBJ1-1, with D maybe TRBD1 (5 bases). Germline V gene data show CDR1 as SGHAT and CDR2 as FQNNGV. V was cut by 5 bases and J by 8 bases, with 15 bases left in between. CDR3 length: 13 amino acids. The CDR3 DNA reads as TGTGCCAGCAGCCTAGGATTTAGGGGAGAAGCTTTCTTT. Its protein product is CASSLGFRGEAFF.

This chain uses TRBV6-1 with TRBJ2-3, with 10 bases that match TRBD2. V lost 4 bases and J lost 1; bases outside the gene matches: 5. This CDR3 is 16 amino acids long. Germline lookup yields CDR1 MNHNS and CDR2 SASEGT. CDR3 DNA sequence: TGTGCCAGCAGTGTTTTTGGGACTAGCGGCACAGATACGCAGTATTTT. This gives the protein CASSVFGTSGTDTQYF.

The sample holds one count of this clone. The chain combines TRBV5-1 with TRBJ1-1; 7 bases agree with TRBD1. V dropped 4 bases and J dropped 2; count of bases not matched to a gene: 8. The CDR3 has 15 amino acids. Germline V CDR1 and CDR2: SGHRS, YFSETQ. The CDR3 protein is CASSTAGTDNTEAFF. The CDR3 DNA sequence: TGCGCCAGCAGCACAGCCGGGACAGACAACACTGAAGCTTTCTTT.

In DNA form, the CDR3 reads TGTGCCAGTAGTATGAATCCGGCAGGGGCATCGACTGAAGCTTTCTTT. Its protein is CASSMNPAGASTEAFF. The chain has TRBV19 and TRBJ1-1; D possibly corresponds to TRBD1 (6 bases). The CDR3 loop spans 16 amino acids. Germline V gene data show CDR1 as LNHDA and CDR2 as SQIVND (reference sequence). Trimming removed 3 bases from V and 5 bases from J, with 19 bases in between.

The chain joins TRBV19 to TRBJ2-1; 15 bases line up with TRBD2. With V trimmed by 3 bases and J by 7 bases, 7 bases remained unmatched. The CDR3 runs 17 residues. CDR1 and CDR2 (germline): LNHDA, SQIVND (reference sequence). CDR3 nucleotides: TGTGCCAGTAGTATTGGCGGACTAGCGGGGGGGCAGAATGAGCAGTTCTTC. Translating it yields CASSIGGLAGGQNEQFF.

The chain recombines TRBV4-2 with TRBJ2-5; 12 bases map to TRBD2. The germline V gene encodes CDR1 LGHNA and CDR2 YNFKEQ. J was trimmed by 5 bases and V by 0 bases; bases with no gene match: 4. The CDR3 runs 16 residues. CDR3 protein: CASSQDGTSGWETQYF. The CDR3 DNA reads TGTGCCAGCAGCCAAGATGGGACTAGCGGGTGGGAGACCCAGTACTTC.

The rearrangement uses TRBV5-6 and TRBJ2-3; TRBD2 matches at 11 bases. The CDR3 contains 14 residues. Per the germline V gene, CDR1 is SGHDT and CDR2 is YYEEEE. V was clipped by 4 bases and J by 6 bases; unmatched bases: 4. The CDR3 DNA sequence: TGTGCCAGCAGCCAACTAGCGGGGGAGGATACGCAGTATTTT. Protein sequence: CASSQLAGEDTQYF.

The chain recombines TRBV19 with TRBJ1-1; possibly TRBD1 for D (5 bases). Germline V CDR1 and CDR2: LNHDA, SQIVND (reference sequence). V was shortened by 7 bases and J by 5 bases, with 14 bases between the two germline ends. CDR3 length equals 13 residues. This CDR3 is CASIRLGETEAFF. CDR3 DNA: TGTGCCAGTATACGACTAGGGGAGACTGAAGCTTTCTTT.

As for this clone: Germline and junction disagree at one end, which may indicate a read error. This chain joins TRBV14 and TRBJ2-1; TRBD2 matches 12 bases. CDR3 length equals 15 residues. Germline V gives CDR1 SGHDN, CDR2 FVKESK. For the CDR3, the DNA is TGTGCCAGCAGCGCCACTAGCGGGGGGTACACTGAGCAGTTCTTC. Encoded protein: CASSATSGGYTEQFF.

This chain links TRBV7-3 with TRBJ1-1; 11 bases map to TRBD1. The V segment lost 5 bases and the J segment 1 base; nucleotides outside the gene matches: 3. This CDR3 region has 15 residues. Germline loops: CDR1 SGHTA, CDR2 FQGTGA. This chain's CDR3 is CASSTGQGANTEAFF. The DNA of the CDR3 is TGTGCCAGCAGCACCGGACAGGGGGCGAACACTGAAGCTTTCTTT.

This chain joins TRBV5-6 and TRBJ2-5; 9 bases are shared with TRBD2. The CDR3 has 15 residues. Germline trimming cut 1 base from V and 5 bases from J; bases unmatched to any gene: 6. Germline assignment: CDR1 SGHDT and CDR2 YYEEEE. CDR3 amino acids: CASSLQRGARETQYF. Written as DNA, the CDR3 is TGTGCCAGCAGCTTGCAGCGGGGGGCGAGGGAGACCCAGTACTTC. Variable domain in full (rest from reference TRBV5-6 and TRBJ2-5): DAGVTQSPTHLIKTRGQQVTLRCSPKSGHDTVSWYQQALGQGPQFIFQYYEEEERQRGNFPDRFSGHQFPNYSSELNVNALLLGDSALYLCASSLQRGARETQYFGPGTRLLVL.

The V and J genes are TRBV2 and TRBJ2-1, with a tentative D call TRBD2 (5 bases). V was cut by 6 bases and J by 3 bases, with 21 bases left in between. The CDR3 sequence is 17 residues long. CDR1 is SNHLY and CDR2 is FYNNEI in the germline V gene. This CDR3 reads CASSRESKAGIYNEQFF. Written as DNA, the CDR3 is TGTGCCAGCAGCCGAGAATCTAAGGCGGGCATCTACAATGAGCAGTTCTTC.